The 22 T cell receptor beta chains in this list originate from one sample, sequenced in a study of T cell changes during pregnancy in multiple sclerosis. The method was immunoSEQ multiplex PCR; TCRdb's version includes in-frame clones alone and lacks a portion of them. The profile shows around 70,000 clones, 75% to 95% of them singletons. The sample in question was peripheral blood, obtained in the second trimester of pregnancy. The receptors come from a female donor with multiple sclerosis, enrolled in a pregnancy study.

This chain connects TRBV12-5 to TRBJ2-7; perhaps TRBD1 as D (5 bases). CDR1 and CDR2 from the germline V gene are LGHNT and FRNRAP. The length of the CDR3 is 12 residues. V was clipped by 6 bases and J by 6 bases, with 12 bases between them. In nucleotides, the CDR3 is TGTGCTAGTGGGGGGCCTCTGCGCGAGCAGTACTTC. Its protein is CASGGPLREQYF.

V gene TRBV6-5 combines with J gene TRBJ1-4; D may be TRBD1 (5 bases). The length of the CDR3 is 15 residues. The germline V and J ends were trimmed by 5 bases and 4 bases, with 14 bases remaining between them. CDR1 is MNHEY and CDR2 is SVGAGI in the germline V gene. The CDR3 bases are TGTGCCAGCAGTCGGGGGGGACTCGGTAATGAAAAACTGTTTTTT. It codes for CASSRGGLGNEKLFF.

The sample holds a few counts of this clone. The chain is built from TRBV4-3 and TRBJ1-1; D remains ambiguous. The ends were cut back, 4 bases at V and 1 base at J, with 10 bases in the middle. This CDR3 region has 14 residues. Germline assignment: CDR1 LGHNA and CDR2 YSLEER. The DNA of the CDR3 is TGCGCCAGCAGCCCATCACTCCAGAACACTGAAGCTTTCTTT. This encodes CASSPSLQNTEAFF.

This CDR3 reads CASSGGRGPYTGELFF. Written as DNA, the CDR3 is TGTGCCAGCAGTGGAGGGCGGGGTCCCTACACCGGGGAGCTGTTTTTT. This chain uses TRBV9 with TRBJ2-2; D is perhaps TRBD2 (6 bases). CDR1 is SGDLS, CDR2 YYNGEE, per germline. V was pared by 5 bases and J by 3 bases, with 17 bases between. The CDR3 loop spans 16 amino acids.

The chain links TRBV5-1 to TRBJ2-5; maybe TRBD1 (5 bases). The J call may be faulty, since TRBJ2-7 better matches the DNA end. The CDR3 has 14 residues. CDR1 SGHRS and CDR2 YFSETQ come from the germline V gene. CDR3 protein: CASSFPGPTYEQYF. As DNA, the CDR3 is TGCGCCAGCAGCTTCCCAGGGCCCACCTACGAGCAGTACTTC.

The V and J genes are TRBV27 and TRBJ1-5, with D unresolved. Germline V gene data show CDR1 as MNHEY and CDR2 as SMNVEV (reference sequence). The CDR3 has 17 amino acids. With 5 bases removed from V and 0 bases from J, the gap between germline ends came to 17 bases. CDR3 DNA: TGTGCCAGCAGTCCAGCCGGACGGAGGAGTAGCAATCAGCCCCAGCATTTT. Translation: CASSPAGRRSSNQPQHF.

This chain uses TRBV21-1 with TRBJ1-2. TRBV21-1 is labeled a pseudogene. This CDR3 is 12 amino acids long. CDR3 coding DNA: TGTGCCAGCAGCAGCGGACCGGGAGGCTACACCTTC. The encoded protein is CASSSGPGGYTF.

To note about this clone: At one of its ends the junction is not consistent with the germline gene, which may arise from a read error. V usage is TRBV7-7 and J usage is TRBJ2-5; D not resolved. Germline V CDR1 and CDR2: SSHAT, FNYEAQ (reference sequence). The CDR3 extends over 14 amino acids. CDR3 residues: CASSLVGGQETQYF. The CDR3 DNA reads TGTGCTAGCAGCTTAGTTGGCGGCCAAGAGACCCAGTACTTC.

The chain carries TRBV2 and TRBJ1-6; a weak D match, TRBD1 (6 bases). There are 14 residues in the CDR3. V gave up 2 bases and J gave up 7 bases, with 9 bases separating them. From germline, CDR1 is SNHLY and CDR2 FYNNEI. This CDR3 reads CASSEYRENSPLHF. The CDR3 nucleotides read TGTGCCAGCAGTGAATACAGGGAGAATTCACCCCTCCACTTT.

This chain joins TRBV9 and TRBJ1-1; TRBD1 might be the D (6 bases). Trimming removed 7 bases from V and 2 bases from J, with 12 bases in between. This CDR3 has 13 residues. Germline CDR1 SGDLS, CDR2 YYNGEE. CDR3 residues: CASGWTENTEAFF. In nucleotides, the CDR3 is TGTGCCAGCGGTTGGACAGAAAACACTGAAGCTTTCTTT.

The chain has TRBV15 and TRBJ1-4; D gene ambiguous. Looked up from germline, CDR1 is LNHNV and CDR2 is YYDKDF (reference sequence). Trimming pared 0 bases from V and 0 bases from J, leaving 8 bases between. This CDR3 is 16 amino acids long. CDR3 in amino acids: CATSRDLAATNEKLFF. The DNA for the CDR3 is TGTGCCACCAGCAGAGATTTGGCCGCAACTAATGAAAAACTGTTTTTT.

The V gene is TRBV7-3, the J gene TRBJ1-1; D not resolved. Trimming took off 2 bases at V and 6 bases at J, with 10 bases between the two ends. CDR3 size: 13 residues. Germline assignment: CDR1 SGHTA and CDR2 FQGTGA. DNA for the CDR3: TGTGCCAGCAGCTTAGGAGGGTACGCTGAAGCTTTCTTT. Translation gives CASSLGGYAEAFF.

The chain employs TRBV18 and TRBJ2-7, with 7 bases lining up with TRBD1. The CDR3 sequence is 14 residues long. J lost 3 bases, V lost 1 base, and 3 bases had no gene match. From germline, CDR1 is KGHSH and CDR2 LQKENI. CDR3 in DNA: TGTGCCAGCTCACCACTAGGGACAGACTACGAGCAGTACTTC. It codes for CASSPLGTDYEQYF.

Here the CDR3 reads CASSSRGGMAGELFF. CDR3 nucleotides: TGTGCCAGCAGCTCTAGGGGGGGAATGGCCGGGGAGCTGTTTTTT. V usage is TRBV7-3 and J usage is TRBJ2-2; D possibly corresponds to TRBD2 (7 bases). CDR1 and CDR2 from the germline V gene are SGHTA and FQGTGA. The germline V and J ends were trimmed by 4 bases and 6 bases, with 15 bases remaining between them. This CDR3 comprises 15 residues.

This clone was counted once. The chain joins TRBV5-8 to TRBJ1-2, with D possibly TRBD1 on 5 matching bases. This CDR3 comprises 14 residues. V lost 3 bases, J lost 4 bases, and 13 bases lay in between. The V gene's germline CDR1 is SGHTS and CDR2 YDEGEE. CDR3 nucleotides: TGTGCCAGCAGCTCCCCGGGACTGCTCTATGGCTACACCTTC. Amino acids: CASSSPGLLYGYTF.

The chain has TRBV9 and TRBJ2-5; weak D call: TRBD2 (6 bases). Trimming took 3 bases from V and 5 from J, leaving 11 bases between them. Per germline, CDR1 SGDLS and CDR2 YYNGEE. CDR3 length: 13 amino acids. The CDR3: CASSAGLTETQYF. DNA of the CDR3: TGTGCCAGCAGCGCAGGACTAACGGAGACCCAGTACTTC.

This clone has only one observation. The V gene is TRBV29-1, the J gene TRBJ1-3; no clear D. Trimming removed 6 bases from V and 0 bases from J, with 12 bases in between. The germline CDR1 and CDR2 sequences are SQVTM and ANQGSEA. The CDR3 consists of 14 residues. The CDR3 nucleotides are TGCAGCGTGAGAACAGATATCTCTGGAAACACCATATATTTT. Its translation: CSVRTDISGNTIYF.

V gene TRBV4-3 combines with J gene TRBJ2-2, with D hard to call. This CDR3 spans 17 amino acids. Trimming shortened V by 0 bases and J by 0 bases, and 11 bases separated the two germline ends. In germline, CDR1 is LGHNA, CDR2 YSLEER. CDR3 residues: CASSQETVQTNTGELFF. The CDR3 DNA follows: TGCGCCAGCAGCCAAGAAACAGTCCAAACGAACACCGGGGAGCTGTTTTTT.

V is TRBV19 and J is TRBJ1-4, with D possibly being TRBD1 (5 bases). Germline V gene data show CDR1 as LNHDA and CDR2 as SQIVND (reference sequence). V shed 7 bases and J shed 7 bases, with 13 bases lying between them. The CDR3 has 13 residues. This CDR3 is CASKLGGSEKLFF. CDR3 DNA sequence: TGTGCCAGTAAACTCGGGGGGAGTGAAAAACTGTTTTTT.

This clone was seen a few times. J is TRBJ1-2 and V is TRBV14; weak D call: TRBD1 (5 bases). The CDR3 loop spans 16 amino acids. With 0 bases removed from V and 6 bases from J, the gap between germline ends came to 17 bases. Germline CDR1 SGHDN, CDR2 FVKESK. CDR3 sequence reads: CASSQEVWPGSDGYTF. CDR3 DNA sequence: TGTGCCAGCAGCCAAGAAGTATGGCCAGGGTCGGATGGCTACACCTTC.

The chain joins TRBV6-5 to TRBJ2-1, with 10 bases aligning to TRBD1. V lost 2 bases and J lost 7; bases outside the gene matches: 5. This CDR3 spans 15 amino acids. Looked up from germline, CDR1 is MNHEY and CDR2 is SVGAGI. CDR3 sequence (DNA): TGTGCCAGCAGTTACACCGTGGACAGGGGGAATGAGCAGTTCTTC. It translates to CASSYTVDRGNEQFF.

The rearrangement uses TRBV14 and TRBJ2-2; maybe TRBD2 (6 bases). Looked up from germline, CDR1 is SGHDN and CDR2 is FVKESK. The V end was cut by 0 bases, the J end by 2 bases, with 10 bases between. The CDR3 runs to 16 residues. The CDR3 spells CASSQDRGVNTGELFF. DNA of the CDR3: TGTGCCAGCAGCCAAGATCGCGGGGTTAACACCGGGGAGCTGTTTTTT.